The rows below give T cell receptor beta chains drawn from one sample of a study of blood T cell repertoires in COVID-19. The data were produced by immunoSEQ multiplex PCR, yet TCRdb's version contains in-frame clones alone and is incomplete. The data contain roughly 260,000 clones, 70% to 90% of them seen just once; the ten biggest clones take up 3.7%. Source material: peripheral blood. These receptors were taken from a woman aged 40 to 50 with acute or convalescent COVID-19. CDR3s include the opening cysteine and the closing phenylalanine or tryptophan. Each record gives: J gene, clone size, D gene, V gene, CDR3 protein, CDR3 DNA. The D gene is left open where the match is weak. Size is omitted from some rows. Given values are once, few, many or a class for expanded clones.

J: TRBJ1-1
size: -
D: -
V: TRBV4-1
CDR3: CASSPSGVTEAFF
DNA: TGCGCCAGCAGCCCATCAGGGGTAACTGAAGCTTTCTTT

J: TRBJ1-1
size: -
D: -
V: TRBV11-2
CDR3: CASSSITEAFF
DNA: TGTGCCAGCAGCTCCATTACTGAAGCTTTCTTT

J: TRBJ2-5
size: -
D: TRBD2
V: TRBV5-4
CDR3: CASSSDRLAQETQYF
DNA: TGTGCCAGCAGCTCCGACAGACTAGCCCAAGAGACCCAGTACTTC

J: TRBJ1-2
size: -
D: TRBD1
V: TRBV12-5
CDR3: CASGLEGAGGYTF
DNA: TGTGCTAGTGGTTTAGAGGGGGCTGGGGGCTACACCTTC

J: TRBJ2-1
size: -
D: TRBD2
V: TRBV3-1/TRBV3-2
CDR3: CASSRSTSGFNEQFF
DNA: TGTGCCAGCAGCCGATCGACTAGCGGGTTTAATGAGCAGTTCTTC

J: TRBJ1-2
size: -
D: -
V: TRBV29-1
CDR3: CSVERAGDHGYTF
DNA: TGCAGCGTTGAAAGGGCAGGGGACCATGGCTACACCTTC

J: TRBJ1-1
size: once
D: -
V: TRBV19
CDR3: CASSIVVGVLGEVGNTEAFF
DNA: TGTGCCAGTAGTATTGTCGTCGGGGTCTTAGGCGAGGTTGGCAACACTGAAGCTTTCTTT

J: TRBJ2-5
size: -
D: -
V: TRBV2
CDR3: CAGIWRRVQETQYF
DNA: TGTGCCGGGATCTGGCGCAGGGTCCAAGAGACCCAGTACTTC

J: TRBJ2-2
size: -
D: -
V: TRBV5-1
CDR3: CASSFPGGELFF
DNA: TGCGCCAGCAGCTTCCCCGGGGGGGAGCTGTTTTTT

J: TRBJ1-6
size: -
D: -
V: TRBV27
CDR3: CASSRSPYHNSPLHF
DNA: TGTGCCAGCAGTAGGAGTCCATATCATAATTCACCCCTCCACTTT

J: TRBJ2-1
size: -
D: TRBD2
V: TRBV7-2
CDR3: CASSISGGPYNEQFF
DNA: TGTGCCAGCAGCATTAGCGGGGGGCCCTACAATGAGCAGTTCTTC

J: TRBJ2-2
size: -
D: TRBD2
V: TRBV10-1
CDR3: CASSDGGGTANTGELFF
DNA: TGCGCCAGCAGTGACGGCGGGGGAACCGCGAACACCGGGGAGCTGTTTTTT

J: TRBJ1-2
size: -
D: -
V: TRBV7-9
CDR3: CASSLGAPWYGYTF
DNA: TGTGCCAGCAGCTTAGGCGCGCCCTGGTATGGCTACACCTTC

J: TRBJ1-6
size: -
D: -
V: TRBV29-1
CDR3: CSVREGSSYNSPLHF
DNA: TGCAGCGTGAGGGAGGGGAGCTCCTATAATTCACCCCTCCACTTT

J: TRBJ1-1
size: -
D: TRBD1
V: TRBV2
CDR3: CASSIRTGGIEAFF
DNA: TGTGCCAGCAGTATTCGGACAGGGGGCATCGAAGCTTTCTTT

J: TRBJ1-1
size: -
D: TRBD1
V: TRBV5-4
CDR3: CASSAPGQGNTEAFF
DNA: TGTGCCAGCAGCGCTCCGGGACAGGGGAACACTGAAGCTTTCTTT

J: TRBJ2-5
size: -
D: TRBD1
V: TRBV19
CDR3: CASSGLTGTETQYF
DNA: TGTGCCAGTAGTGGGCTGACAGGGACAGAGACCCAGTACTTC

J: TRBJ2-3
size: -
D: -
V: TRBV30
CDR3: CAWSRDSSDTQYF
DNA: TGTGCCTGGAGTCGAGACAGCTCAGATACGCAGTATTTT

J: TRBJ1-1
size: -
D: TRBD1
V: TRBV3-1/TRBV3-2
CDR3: CATGGRMNTEAFF
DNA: TGTGCCACAGGGGGGAGAATGAACACTGAAGCTTTCTTT

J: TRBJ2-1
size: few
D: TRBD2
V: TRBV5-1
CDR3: CASAPLAGHNEQFF
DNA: TGCGCCAGCGCTCCCCTAGCGGGCCACAATGAGCAGTTCTTC

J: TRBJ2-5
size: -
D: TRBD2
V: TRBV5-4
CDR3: CASSLGRGGRETQYF
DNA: TGTGCCAGCAGCTTGGGCCGGGGGGGCCGTGAGACCCAGTACTTC

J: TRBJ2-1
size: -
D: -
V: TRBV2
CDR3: CASSEQGSNEQFF
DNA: TGTGCCAGCAGTGAACAGGGTAGCAATGAGCAGTTCTTC

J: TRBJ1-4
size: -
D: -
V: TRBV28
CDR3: CASSLYLGEKLFF
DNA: TGTGCCAGCAGTTTATACCTCGGTGAAAAACTGTTTTTT

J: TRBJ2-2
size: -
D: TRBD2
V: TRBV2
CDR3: CASSVWTSGTPSTGELFF
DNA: TGTGCCAGCAGTGTATGGACTAGCGGGACTCCTTCCACCGGGGAGCTGTTTTTT

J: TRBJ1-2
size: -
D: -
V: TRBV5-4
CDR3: CASSRLVAGRQNYGYTF
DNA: TGTGCCAGCAGCCGGCTGGTGGCAGGTCGCCAAAACTATGGCTACACCTTC

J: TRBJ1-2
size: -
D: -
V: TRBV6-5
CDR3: CASSYTGQSGYGYTF
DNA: TGTGCCAGCAGTTACACAGGACAGTCGGGCTATGGCTACACCTTC

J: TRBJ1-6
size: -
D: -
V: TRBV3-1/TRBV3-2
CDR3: CASSQDSLDGFDSPLHF
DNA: TGTGCCAGCAGCCAAGATTCCCTAGACGGTTTTGATTCACCCCTCCACTTT

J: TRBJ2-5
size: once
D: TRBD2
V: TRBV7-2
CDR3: CASSWGLAGGGGETQYF
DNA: TGTGCCAGCAGCTGGGGACTAGCGGGGGGTGGCGGGGAGACCCAGTACTTC

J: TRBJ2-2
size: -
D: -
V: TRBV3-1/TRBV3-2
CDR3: CASSQRGNTGELFF
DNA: TGTGCCAGCAGCCAGCGAGGAAACACCGGGGAGCTGTTTTTT

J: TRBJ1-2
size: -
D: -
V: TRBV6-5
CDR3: CASRSPGQNYGYTF
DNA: TGTGCCAGCAGGTCGCCCGGACAGAACTATGGCTACACCTTC

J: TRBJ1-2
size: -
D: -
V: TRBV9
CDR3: CASSVAPGRGYGYTF
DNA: TGTGCCAGCAGCGTAGCACCCGGACGGGGCTATGGCTACACCTTC

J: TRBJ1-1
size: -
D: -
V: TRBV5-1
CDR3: CASSLVFGAEAFF
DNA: TGCGCCAGCAGCTTGGTGTTCGGGGCTGAAGCTTTCTTT

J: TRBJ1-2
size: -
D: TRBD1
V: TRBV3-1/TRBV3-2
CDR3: CASSPSDRGVYGYTF
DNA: TGTGCCAGCAGCCCCTCAGACAGGGGCGTGTATGGCTACACCTTC

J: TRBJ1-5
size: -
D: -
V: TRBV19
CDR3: CASSILGAANQPQHF
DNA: TGTGCCAGTAGTATTCTGGGGGCAGCTAATCAGCCCCAGCATTTT

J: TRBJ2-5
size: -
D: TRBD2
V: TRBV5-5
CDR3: CASSPGEAGGETQYF
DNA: TGTGCCAGCAGCCCTGGTGAGGCGGGGGGGGAGACCCAGTACTTC

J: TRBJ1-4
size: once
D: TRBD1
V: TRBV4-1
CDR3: CASADRGREKLFF
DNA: TGCGCCAGCGCTGACAGGGGGCGAGAAAAACTGTTTTTT

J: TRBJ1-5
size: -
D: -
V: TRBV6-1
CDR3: CASSSGQPQHF
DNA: TGTGCCAGCAGTTCCGGTCAGCCCCAGCATTTT

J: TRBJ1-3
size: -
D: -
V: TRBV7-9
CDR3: CASSFRAAQGNTIYF
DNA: TGTGCCAGCAGCTTCAGGGCTGCTCAGGGAAACACCATATATTTT

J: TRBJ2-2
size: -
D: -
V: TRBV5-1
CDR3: CASSLGQTGELFF
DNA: TGCGCCAGCAGCTTGGGACAGACCGGGGAGCTGTTTTTT

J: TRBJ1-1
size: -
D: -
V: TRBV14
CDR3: CASSLQGRYTEAFF
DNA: TGTGCCAGCAGCCTTCAGGGCAGATACACTGAAGCTTTCTTT

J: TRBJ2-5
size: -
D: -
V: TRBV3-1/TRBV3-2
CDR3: CASSQNGQNQETQYF
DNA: TGTGCCAGCAGCCAAAATGGACAGAACCAAGAGACCCAGTACTTC

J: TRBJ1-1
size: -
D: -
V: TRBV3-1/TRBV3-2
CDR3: CASSHAQGRRAFF
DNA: TGTGCCAGCAGCCACGCCCAGGGGCGCCGGGCTTTCTTT

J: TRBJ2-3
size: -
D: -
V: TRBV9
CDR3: CASSVGRVGTDTQYF
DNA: TGTGCCAGCAGCGTAGGCAGGGTGGGCACAGATACGCAGTATTTT

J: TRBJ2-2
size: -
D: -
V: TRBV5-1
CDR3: CASSFIAGSNTGELFF
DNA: TGCGCCAGCAGCTTTATCGCGGGGTCGAACACCGGGGAGCTGTTTTTT

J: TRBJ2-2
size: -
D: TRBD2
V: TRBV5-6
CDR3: CASSLPGLQTGELFF
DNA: TGTGCCAGCAGCTTGCCGGGACTACAAACCGGGGAGCTGTTTTTT